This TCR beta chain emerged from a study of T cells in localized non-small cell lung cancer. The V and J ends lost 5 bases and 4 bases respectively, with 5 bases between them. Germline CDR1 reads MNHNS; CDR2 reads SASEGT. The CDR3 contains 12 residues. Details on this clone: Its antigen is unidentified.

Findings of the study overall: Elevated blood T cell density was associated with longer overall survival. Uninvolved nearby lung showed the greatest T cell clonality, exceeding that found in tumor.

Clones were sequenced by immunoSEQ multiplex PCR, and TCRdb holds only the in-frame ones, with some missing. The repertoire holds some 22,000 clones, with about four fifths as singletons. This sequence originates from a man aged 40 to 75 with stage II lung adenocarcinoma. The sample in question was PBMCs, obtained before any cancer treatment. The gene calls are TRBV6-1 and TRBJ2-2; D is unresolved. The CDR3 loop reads CASSSVTGELFF. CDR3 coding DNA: TGTGCCAGCAGTAGTGTCACCGGGGAGCTGTTTTTT.